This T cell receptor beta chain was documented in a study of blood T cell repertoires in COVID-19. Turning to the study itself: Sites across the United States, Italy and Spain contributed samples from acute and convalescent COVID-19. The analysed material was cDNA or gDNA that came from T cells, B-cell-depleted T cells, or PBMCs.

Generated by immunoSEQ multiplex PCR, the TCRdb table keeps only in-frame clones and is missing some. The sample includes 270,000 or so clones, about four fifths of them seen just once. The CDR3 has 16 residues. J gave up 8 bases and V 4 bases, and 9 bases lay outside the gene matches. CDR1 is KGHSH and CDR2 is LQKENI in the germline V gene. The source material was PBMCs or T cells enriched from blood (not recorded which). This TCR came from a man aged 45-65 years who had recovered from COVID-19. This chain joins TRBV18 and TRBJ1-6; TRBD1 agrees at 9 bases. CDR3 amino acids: CASSRIQGAGDSPLHF. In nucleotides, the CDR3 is TGTGCCAGCTCACGCATACAGGGGGCGGGTGATTCACCCCTCCACTTT.